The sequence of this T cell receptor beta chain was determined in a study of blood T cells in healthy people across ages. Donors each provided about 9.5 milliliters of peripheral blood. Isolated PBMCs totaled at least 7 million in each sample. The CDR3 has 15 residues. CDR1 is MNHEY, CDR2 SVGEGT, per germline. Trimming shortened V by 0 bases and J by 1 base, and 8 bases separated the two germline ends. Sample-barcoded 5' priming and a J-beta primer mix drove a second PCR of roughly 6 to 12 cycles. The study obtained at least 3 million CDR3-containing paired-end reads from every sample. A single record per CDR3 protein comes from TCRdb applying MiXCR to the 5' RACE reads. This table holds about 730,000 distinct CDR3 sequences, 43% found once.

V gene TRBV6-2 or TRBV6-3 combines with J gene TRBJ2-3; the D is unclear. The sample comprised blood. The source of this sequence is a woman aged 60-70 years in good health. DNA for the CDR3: TGTGCCAGCAGTTACTCGACCCCAGGCACAGATACGCAGTATTTT. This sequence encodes CASSYSTPGTDTQYF.